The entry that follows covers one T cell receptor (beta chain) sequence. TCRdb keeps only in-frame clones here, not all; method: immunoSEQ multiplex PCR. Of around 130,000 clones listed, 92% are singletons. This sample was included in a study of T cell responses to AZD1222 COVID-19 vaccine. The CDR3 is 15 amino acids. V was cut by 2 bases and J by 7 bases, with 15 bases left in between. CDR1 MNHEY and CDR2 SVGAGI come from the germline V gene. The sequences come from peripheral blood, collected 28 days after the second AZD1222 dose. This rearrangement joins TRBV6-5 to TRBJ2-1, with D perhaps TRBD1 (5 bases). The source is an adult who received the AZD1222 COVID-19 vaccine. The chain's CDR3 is CASSYGADGSNEQFF. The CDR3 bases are TGTGCCAGCAGTTACGGGGCGGACGGCTCTAATGAGCAGTTCTTC.